These 13 T cell receptor beta chains share one sample of origin, sequenced in a study of CD8+CD57+ T cells in acquired aplastic anemia. Profiles of TCR beta VDJ and CDR3 were generated from a genomic DNA template. MiXCR, applied by TCRdb to the reads, yields one record per CDR3 protein. Of some 150,000 distinct CDR3 sequences listed, about 48% are singletons. Patients who underwent sequencing had shown CD8+CD57+ cell expansion by flow cytometry. The specimen was sorted CD4+, CD8+, or CD8+CD57+ T cells (not recorded which) from PBMCs. All receptors derive from a human donor with aplastic anemia.

This clonotype was observed a handful of times. The chain uses TRBV27 and TRBJ2-3, with 8 bases fitting TRBD1. This CDR3 is 15 amino acids long. V dropped 6 bases and J dropped 2; count of bases not matched to a gene: 7. Germline CDR1 is MNHEY and CDR2 is SMNVEV (reference sequence). CDR3 DNA sequence: TGTGCCAGCAGCCGCCGGGACAGGACCACAGATACGCAGTATTTT. Its protein is CASSRRDRTTDTQYF.

This clonotype was detected ten times or more. The J gene is TRBJ2-1, the V gene TRBV13, with TRBD2 matching over 14 bases. In germline, CDR1 is PRHDT, CDR2 FYEKMQ (reference sequence). This CDR3 spans 16 amino acids. The junction had 8 bases not matched to a gene; V was cut back by 5 bases and J by 8 bases. The chain's CDR3 is CASSTPGLAGGYEQFF. The DNA for the CDR3 is TGTGCCAGCAGCACACCAGGACTAGCGGGGGGTTATGAGCAGTTCTTC. Complete variable domain (other parts from reference TRBV13 and TRBJ2-1): AAGVIQSPRHLIKEKRETATLKCYPIPRHDTVYWYQQGPGQDPQFLISFYEKMQSDKGSIPDRFSAQQFSDYHSELNMSSLELGDSALYFCASSTPGLAGGYEQFFGPGTRLTVL.

This clonotype was observed many times. The chain carries TRBV20-1 and TRBJ2-5; TRBD1 matches at 11 bases. The V gene's germline CDR1 is DFQATT and CDR2 SNEGSKA (reference sequence). The CDR3 spans 15 residues. Trimming at V came to 2 bases and at J to 5 bases, leaving 7 bases not matched to a gene. This CDR3 reads CSARLGQGESETQYF. The DNA for the CDR3 is TGCAGTGCTAGATTGGGACAGGGGGAAAGTGAGACCCAGTACTTC.

This clonotype is a singleton in its sample. One junction end disagrees with the germline gene, perhaps due to a read error. The V call is TRBV10-3, the J call TRBJ2-7; 7 positions agree with TRBD1. The CDR3 has 15 amino acids. Germline CDR1 ENHRY, CDR2 SYGVKD. CDR3 region: CASSSGGPRTGEQYF. The CDR3, as DNA: TGTGCCAGCAGTTCGGGCGGACCCCGGACAGGAGAGCAGTACTTC.

Points on this clonotype: One junction end disagrees with the germline gene, perhaps due to a read error. The CDR3 DNA is TGTGCCAGCGGTTACGGAGTAGCGGGGGCCGAAGGGGACACCGGGGAGCTGTTTTTT. Amino acid sequence: CASGYGVAGAEGDTGELFF. The chain couples TRBV6-2 or TRBV6-3 to TRBJ2-2; the match to TRBD2 covers 9 bases. The germline gives CDR1 MNHEY, CDR2 SVGEGT. There are 19 residues in the CDR3.

The chain carries TRBV10-3 and TRBJ2-2; D remains ambiguous. V gave up 6 bases and J gave up 7 bases, with 6 bases separating them. Germline V gene data show CDR1 as ENHRY and CDR2 as SYGVKD. CDR3 length: 11 amino acids. The CDR3 nucleotides read TGTGCCATCAGCGACGTCGGGGAGCTGTTTTTT. Encoded protein: CAISDVGELFF.

This chain connects TRBV7-9 to TRBJ1-2; D is ambiguous. CDR3 length: 11 residues. Germline CDR1 is SEHNR and CDR2 is FQNEAQ (reference sequence). Trimming cost V 5 bases and J 4 bases, with 5 bases left between them. Here the CDR3 reads CASSALYGYTF. In DNA form, the CDR3 reads TGTGCCAGCAGCGCCCTCTATGGCTACACCTTC.

To note about this clonotype: It may be a read error: a sequence one base away is much more abundant. The conserved phenylalanine or tryptophan is not found at the CDR3 terminus, so this likely reflects a read error. The chain employs TRBV7-3 and TRBJ1-3; no reliable D call. Trimming took off 3 bases at V and 0 bases at J, with 24 bases between the two ends. The CDR3 is made up of 20 amino acids. Germline assignment: CDR1 SGHTA and CDR2 FQGTGA. CDR3 loop: CASSFTPSPSPINSGNTIYI. The CDR3 DNA reads TGTGCCAGCAGCTTTACCCCATCCCCATCGCCTATAAACTCTGGAAACACCATATATATT.

The CDR3 loop reads CSVEEWGQSGANVLTF. In DNA, the CDR3 is TGCAGCGTTGAAGAGTGGGGGCAATCTGGGGCCAACGTCCTGACTTTC. V and J are TRBV29-1 and TRBJ2-6; D may be TRBD1 (6 bases). This CDR3 comprises 16 residues. Germline CDR1 SQVTM, CDR2 ANQGSEA. The germline V and J ends were trimmed by 0 bases and 1 base, with 10 bases remaining between them.

The V and J genes are TRBV5-1 and TRBJ1-2, with 8 positions matching TRBD1. J lost 6 bases, V lost 1 base, and 5 bases had no gene match. The CDR3 is 14 residues long. Per the germline V gene, CDR1 is SGHRS and CDR2 is YFSETQ. CDR3 residues: CASSLRRGPDGYTF. The CDR3 region has the DNA TGCGCCAGCAGCTTGCGCAGGGGGCCAGATGGCTACACCTTC.

This clonotype came up many times. The rearrangement joins TRBV10-3 to TRBJ1-1, with D possibly TRBD1 on 5 matching bases. The CDR3 totals 16 residues. The germline gives CDR1 ENHRY, CDR2 SYGVKD. V was shortened by 2 bases and J by 3 bases, with 16 bases between the two germline ends. The CDR3 DNA is TGTGCCATCAGTGAGAGTACGGGACGGCTGGACACTGAAGCTTTCTTT. Residues: CAISESTGRLDTEAFF.

The rearrangement uses TRBV7-3 and TRBJ2-5, with 7 bases lining up with TRBD2. Trimming took 3 bases from V and 5 from J; bases not matched to a gene: 3. This CDR3 contains 13 residues. The V gene's germline CDR1 is SGHTA and CDR2 FQGTGA. Here the CDR3 reads CASSLAREETQYF. The CDR3 nucleotides read TGTGCCAGCAGCTTGGCGCGGGAGGAGACCCAGTACTTC.

The V gene is TRBV29-1, the J gene TRBJ2-7; possible D gene TRBD1, 5 bases. This CDR3 contains 14 residues. The V end lost 4 bases, the J end lost 2 bases, and 15 bases lay between the germline ends. Germline V gene lookup returns CDR1 SQVTM and CDR2 ANQGSEA. CDR3 coding DNA: TGCAGCGTTGGAAAGGACAAGGGCACCTACGAGCAGTACTTC. This gives the protein CSVGKDKGTYEQYF.